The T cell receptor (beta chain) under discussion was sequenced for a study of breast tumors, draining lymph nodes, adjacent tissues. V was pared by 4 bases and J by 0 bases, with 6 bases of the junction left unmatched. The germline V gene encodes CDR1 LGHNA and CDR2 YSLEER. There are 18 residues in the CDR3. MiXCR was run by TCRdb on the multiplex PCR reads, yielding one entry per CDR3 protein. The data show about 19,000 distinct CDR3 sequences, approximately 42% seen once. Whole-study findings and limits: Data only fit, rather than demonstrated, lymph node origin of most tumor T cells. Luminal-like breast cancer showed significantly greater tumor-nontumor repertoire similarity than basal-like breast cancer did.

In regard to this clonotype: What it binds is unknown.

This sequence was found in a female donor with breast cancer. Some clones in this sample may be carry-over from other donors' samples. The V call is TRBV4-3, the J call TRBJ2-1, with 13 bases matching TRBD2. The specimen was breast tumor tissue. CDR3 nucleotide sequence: TGCGCCAGCAGCCCGAGACTAGCGGGAGGTCCCTCCTACAATGAGCAGTTCTTC. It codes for CASSPRLAGGPSYNEQFF.